These 32 T cell receptor beta chains came from one sample sequenced in a study of blood T cell repertoires in COVID-19. Assay used: immunoSEQ multiplex PCR; TCRdb lists only in-frame clones, some missing. The sample carries approximately 360,000 clones, approximately 88% recorded once. Sequencing was performed on peripheral blood. These receptors came from a man aged 40-49 years with acute or convalescent COVID-19.

This clone was counted only a few times. The rearrangement uses TRBV12-5 and TRBJ1-5; maybe TRBD1 (5 bases). The germline V gene has CDR1 LGHNT and CDR2 FRNRAP. The CDR3 loop spans 13 amino acids. Deletions cut 6 bases from V and 8 bases from J, with 14 bases between. The CDR3 here is CASGYQGFEPQHF. DNA of the CDR3: TGTGCTAGTGGATACCAGGGTTTCGAGCCCCAGCATTTT.

This clone was observed once. The V gene is TRBV11-2, the J gene TRBJ2-2; no clear D gene. Germline loops: CDR1 SGHAT, CDR2 FQNNGV. The V gene lost 4 bases and the J gene lost 4 bases, with 10 bases spanning the gap. The CDR3 is 14 amino acids. CDR3 DNA sequence: TGTGCCAGCAGCTCTATGGCGGTCACCGGGGAGCTGTTTTTT. Protein product: CASSSMAVTGELFF.

This rearrangement joins TRBV7-6 to TRBJ2-1, with TRBD2 matching over 11 bases. With 5 bases clipped from V and 2 bases from J, the junction kept 8 bases outside the gene matches. CDR1 SGHVS and CDR2 FNYEAQ come from the germline V gene. The CDR3 length is 17 residues. CDR3 nucleotide sequence: TGTGCCAGCAGCCTCGTGGGTAGCGGGGGGGCCTACAATGAGCAGTTCTTC. Translation gives CASSLVGSGGAYNEQFF.

The chain carries TRBV24-1 and TRBJ1-2, with D tentatively TRBD1 (5 bases). CDR3 size: 13 residues. Trimming took off 4 bases at V and 2 bases at J, with 7 bases between the two ends. The V gene's germline CDR1 is KGHDR and CDR2 SFDVKD. CDR3 amino acids: CATSETANYGYTF. CDR3 DNA sequence: TGTGCCACCAGTGAGACAGCGAACTATGGCTACACCTTC.

CDR3 nucleotide sequence: TGTGCCAGCAGTTCAGTAAGGGGTAGTCAGCCCCAGCATTTT. Its protein is CASSSVRGSQPQHF. The genes are TRBV6-5 and TRBJ1-5; possible D gene TRBD1, 5 bases. Germline loops: CDR1 MNHEY, CDR2 SVGAGI. This CDR3 has 14 residues. Trimming removed 4 bases at V and 6 bases at J, with 13 bases between.

This clone was seen only once. This chain uses TRBV7-8 with TRBJ2-1; TRBD1 aligns across 7 bases. The germline V gene encodes CDR1 SGHVS and CDR2 FQNEAQ. The CDR3 is 14 amino acids. V trimming: 3 bases; J trimming: 6 bases; junction bases outside the gene matches: 5. The CDR3 sequence is CASSFDRAVNEQFF. DNA of the CDR3: TGTGCCAGCAGCTTCGACAGGGCAGTCAATGAGCAGTTCTTC.

In nucleotides, the CDR3 is TGCGCCAGCAGCCTTTCGACAGGGTCTAACTATGGCTACACCTTC. Amino acid sequence: CASSLSTGSNYGYTF. The rearrangement joins TRBV4-1 to TRBJ1-2; 7 positions agree with TRBD1. V trimming: 4 bases; J trimming: 0 bases; junction bases outside the gene matches: 5. This CDR3 region has 15 residues. Germline V lookup: CDR1 MGHRA, CDR2 YSYEKL.

The chain recombines TRBV7-9 with TRBJ1-1, with D possibly being TRBD1 (6 bases). This CDR3 has 14 residues. Trimming took 5 bases from V and 6 from J, leaving 16 bases between them. Germline CDR1 is SEHNR and CDR2 is FQNEAQ (reference sequence). Written as DNA, the CDR3 is TGTGCCAGCAGCCTCCCCCAGGGGAGCCCTGAAGCTTTCTTT. This sequence encodes CASSLPQGSPEAFF.

The chain joins TRBV21-1 to TRBJ1-6. TRBV21-1 is a pseudogene segment. The CDR3 has 14 amino acids. The CDR3, as DNA: TGTGCCAGCAGCAAAGGAGGCGAGTATTCACCCCTCCACTTT. This encodes CASSKGGEYSPLHF.

The chain employs TRBV2 and TRBJ2-1; 8 bases line up with TRBD2. This CDR3 contains 15 residues. CDR1 is SNHLY, CDR2 FYNNEI, per germline. Trimming at V came to 6 bases and at J to 8 bases, leaving 12 bases not matched to a gene. DNA for the CDR3: TGTGCCAGCAGCGGTACTAGCGGCCTCAGGTATGAGCAGTTCTTC. It encodes CASSGTSGLRYEQFF.

The V and J genes are TRBV7-9 and TRBJ2-7, with 8 nucleotides matching TRBD2. J gave up 2 bases and V 2 bases, and 5 bases lay outside the gene matches. Per the germline V gene, CDR1 is SEHNR and CDR2 is FQNEAQ (reference sequence). This CDR3 has 15 residues. The CDR3 is CASSLTREGPYEQYF. DNA for the CDR3: TGTGCCAGCAGCTTAACTCGGGAGGGCCCCTACGAGCAGTACTTC.

This clone has just a few counts. The chain combines TRBV5-4 with TRBJ1-1, with 11 bases aligning to TRBD1. This CDR3 is 15 amino acids long. Unmatched junction bases numbered 7, after V lost 4 bases and J lost 5 bases. The V gene's germline CDR1 is SGHNT and CDR2 YYREEE (reference sequence). The CDR3 DNA reads TGTGCCAGCAGCCAATCAGGGACAGGGGGTACTGAAGCTTTCTTT. It specifies CASSQSGTGGTEAFF.

The chain has TRBV7-9 and TRBJ2-7; tentative D call: TRBD2 (6 bases). Trimming left V 6 bases short and J 2 bases short, with 14 bases between. Germline V CDR1 and CDR2: SEHNR, FQNEAQ (reference sequence). The CDR3 totals 14 residues. Here the CDR3 reads CASSIRTGAYEQYF. CDR3 DNA: TGTGCCAGCAGTATAAGGACGGGAGCCTACGAGCAGTACTTC. The full variable domain, in which reference TRBV7-9 and TRBJ2-7 provide the parts outside the CDR3, is DTGVSQNPRHKITKRGQNVTFRCDPISEHNRLYWYRQTLGQGPEFLTYFQNEAQLEKSRLLSDRFSAERPKGSFSTLEIQRTEQGDSAMYLCASSIRTGAYEQYFGPGTRLTVT.

The chain joins TRBV27 to TRBJ2-1; no definite D call. CDR3 size: 16 residues. Germline V gives CDR1 MNHEY, CDR2 SMNVEV (reference sequence). V was pared by 3 bases and J by 0 bases, with 12 bases between. CDR3 in amino acids: CASSLIALSSYNEQFF. The CDR3 nucleotides are TGTGCCAGCAGTTTGATTGCGTTGAGCTCCTACAATGAGCAGTTCTTC.

The J gene is TRBJ2-2, the V gene TRBV15; tentative D call: TRBD2 (5 bases). Germline lookup yields CDR1 LNHNV and CDR2 YYDKDF (reference sequence). V lost 8 bases, J lost 1 base, and 14 bases lay in between. The CDR3 consists of 15 residues. The CDR3 region has the DNA TGTGCCACCGCCTGGACTGCGGAGAACACCGGGGAGCTGTTTTTT. Translation gives CATAWTAENTGELFF.

The chain employs TRBV5-1 and TRBJ2-2, with D tentatively TRBD1 (5 bases). V gave up 4 bases and J gave up 2 bases, with 12 bases separating them. Germline CDR1 is SGHRS and CDR2 is YFSETQ. The CDR3 is made up of 15 amino acids. CDR3 in amino acids: CASSLDNANTGELFF. The CDR3 DNA reads TGCGCCAGCAGCCTGGACAACGCAAACACCGGGGAGCTGTTTTTT.

This chain joins TRBV11-1 and TRBJ2-7; 9 bases agree with TRBD1. The length of the CDR3 is 14 residues. The J segment lost 3 bases and the V segment lost 5 bases, leaving 5 bases of the junction unmatched. Germline V lookup: CDR1 SGHAT, CDR2 FQDESV (reference sequence). The CDR3 spells CASSPRDRDYEQYF. CDR3 coding DNA: TGTGCCAGCAGCCCCCGGGACAGGGACTACGAGCAGTACTTC. Full variable domain (outside the CDR3, taken from reference TRBV11-1 and TRBJ2-7): EAEVAQSPRYKITEKSQAVAFWCDPISGHATLYWYRQILGQGPELLVQFQDESVVDDSQLPKDRFSAERLKGVDSTLKIQPAELGDSAMYLCASSPRDRDYEQYFGPGTRLTVT.

This clone was recorded at least ten times. This chain joins TRBV7-8 and TRBJ1-2, with 10 bases fitting TRBD1. Germline V gene data show CDR1 as SGHVS and CDR2 as FQNEAQ. The V gene end was trimmed by 5 bases and the J gene end by 2 bases; junction bases not matched to a gene: 5. The CDR3 contains 15 residues. The CDR3 sequence is CASSLTGQGNYGYTF. The CDR3 DNA is TGTGCCAGCAGCCTGACGGGACAGGGGAACTATGGCTACACCTTC.

V gene TRBV6-6 combines with J gene TRBJ2-5, with TRBD1 matching 11 bases. Germline V CDR1 and CDR2: MNHNY, SVGAGI (reference sequence). The V and J ends lost 7 bases and 5 bases, in that order; junction bases with no gene match: 9. This CDR3 contains 15 residues. CDR3 coding DNA: TGTGCCAGCACCAGGACAGGGGGCACGGCGGAGACCCAGTACTTC. Translating it yields CASTRTGGTAETQYF.

This clone came up a few times. This chain uses TRBV6-4 with TRBJ2-2; 12 nucleotides match TRBD2. Germline assignment: CDR1 MRHNA and CDR2 SNTAGT. CDR3 size: 16 residues. After removal of 5 bases from V and 5 bases from J, the junction contained 6 bases not matched to a gene. CDR3 amino acids: CASSPLAGGPTGELFF. The CDR3 coding sequence is TGTGCCAGCAGTCCCCTAGCGGGAGGGCCGACCGGGGAGCTGTTTTTT.

This rearrangement joins TRBV29-1 to TRBJ1-2; D gene ambiguous. Germline V gene sequence: CDR1 SQVTM, CDR2 ANQGSEA. Trimming removed 2 bases from V and 8 bases from J, with 15 bases in between. The length of the CDR3 is 13 residues. This CDR3 is CSVELVGLTGYTF. DNA for the CDR3: TGCAGCGTTGAATTGGTTGGGCTTACGGGCTACACCTTC.

This clone was detected once. This sequence joins TRBV18 and TRBJ1-1; D might be TRBD1 (6 bases). Trimming cost V 2 bases and J 6 bases, with 13 bases left between them. The CDR3 has 14 amino acids. CDR1 is KGHSH and CDR2 is LQKENI in the germline V gene. In DNA, the CDR3 is TGTGCCAGCTCACCAGCCGGGACACCCGCTGAAGCTTTCTTT. This translates into CASSPAGTPAEAFF.

The table lists this clone with a few counts. The chain carries TRBV5-1 and TRBJ1-1; 7 nucleotides match TRBD1. Germline V gene lookup returns CDR1 SGHRS and CDR2 YFSETQ. The trim removed 3 bases at V and 1 base at J, leaving 9 bases unmatched. This CDR3 has 16 amino acids. The CDR3 protein is CASSWGPGGPNTEAFF. The CDR3 bases are TGCGCCAGCAGCTGGGGGCCAGGGGGGCCGAACACTGAAGCTTTCTTT. The full variable domain, rest sourced from reference TRBV5-1 and TRBJ1-1, is KAGVTQTPRYLIKTRGQQVTLSCSPISGHRSVSWYQQTPGQGLQFLFEYFSETQRNKGNFPGRFSGRQFSNSRSEMNVSTLELGDSALYLCASSWGPGGPNTEAFFGQGTRLTVV.

The chain couples TRBV2 to TRBJ2-5, with D tentatively TRBD2 (6 bases). Germline-derived CDR1 and CDR2 are SNHLY and FYNNEI. V lost 5 bases and J lost 4, with 11 bases in between. The CDR3 extends over 13 amino acids. The CDR3 sequence: CASSSGLSETQYF. The CDR3 nucleotides are TGTGCCAGCAGTTCGGGACTGTCAGAGACCCAGTACTTC.

The genes are TRBV15 and TRBJ2-1; 8 positions match TRBD2. J was trimmed by 5 bases and V by 5 bases; bases with no gene match: 11. The length of the CDR3 is 16 residues. Germline lookup yields CDR1 LNHNV and CDR2 YYDKDF (reference sequence). The CDR3 reads CATSAPRREVNNEQFF. As DNA, the CDR3 is TGTGCCACCAGCGCCCCGAGGCGGGAGGTGAACAATGAGCAGTTCTTC.

The chain joins TRBV28 to TRBJ2-3; TRBD2 matches 12 bases. V was pared by 5 bases and J by 1 base, with 4 bases of the junction left unmatched. The length of the CDR3 is 16 residues. The V gene's germline CDR1 is MDHEN and CDR2 SYDVKM. The DNA of the CDR3 is TGTGCCAGCAGTCGTAGGACTAGCGGGGGCACAGATACGCAGTATTTT. Translating it yields CASSRRTSGGTDTQYF. The full variable domain, with the rest looked up from reference TRBV28 and TRBJ2-3, is DVKVTQSSRYLVKRTGEKVFLECVQDMDHENMFWYRQDPGLGLRLIYFSYDVKMKEKGDIPEGYSVSREKKERFSLILESASTNQTSMYLCASSRRTSGGTDTQYFGPGTRLTVL.

The chain joins TRBV6-5 to TRBJ2-3, with 8 positions matching TRBD1. CDR1 is MNHEY, CDR2 SVGAGI, per germline. The trim removed 6 bases at V and 2 bases at J, leaving 7 bases unmatched. CDR3 size: 15 residues. This chain's CDR3 is CASRDSDRDTDTQYF. CDR3 in DNA: TGTGCCAGCAGGGATTCGGACAGGGACACAGATACGCAGTATTTT.

The rearrangement links TRBV19 to TRBJ2-3; 10 bases align to TRBD2. V lost 6 bases and J lost 4; bases outside the gene matches: 7. The CDR3 extends over 15 amino acids. The germline V gene encodes CDR1 LNHDA and CDR2 SQIVND (reference sequence). The CDR3 coding sequence is TGTGCCAGTAGCAAACTAGCGGGAAATCCAGATACGCAGTATTTT. It translates to CASSKLAGNPDTQYF. Supplemented by reference TRBV19 and TRBJ2-3, the full variable domain reads DGGITQSPKYLFRKEGQNVTLSCEQNLNHDAMYWYRQDPGQGLRLIYYSQIVNDFQKGDIAEGYSVSREKKESFPLTVTSAQKNPTAFYLCASSKLAGNPDTQYFGPGTRLTVL.

This clone was recorded a few times. CDR3 DNA: TGCAGCGTTGTGTGGCGGGGGACCTACAATGAGCAGTTCTTC. Its protein is CSVVWRGTYNEQFF. The rearrangement uses TRBV29-1 and TRBJ2-1; 7 nucleotides line up with TRBD2. Looked up from germline, CDR1 is SQVTM and CDR2 is ANQGSEA. Trimming cost V 4 bases and J 2 bases; bases outside gene matches: 5. The CDR3 consists of 14 residues.

The chain links TRBV11-2 to TRBJ2-5, with a possible D match to TRBD1 (6 bases). Between the trimmed V and J ends, which lost 2 bases and 5 bases, there was a span of 12 bases. Germline lookup yields CDR1 SGHAT and CDR2 FQNNGV. The CDR3 extends over 14 amino acids. CDR3 residues: CASSLSRGGETQYF. CDR3 sequence (DNA): TGTGCCAGCAGCTTAAGCAGGGGTGGGGAGACCCAGTACTTC.

V is TRBV9 and J is TRBJ2-7; D remains ambiguous. Per germline, CDR1 SGDLS and CDR2 YYNGEE. V was shortened by 0 bases and J by 3 bases, with 10 bases between the two germline ends. CDR3 length: 14 amino acids. The CDR3: CASSVVSSRYEQYF. CDR3 DNA sequence: TGTGCCAGCAGCGTAGTGTCCAGTCGCTACGAGCAGTACTTC.

The chain uses TRBV4-1 and TRBJ2-7; 9 bases align to TRBD2. The CDR3 is 14 residues long. V gave up 3 bases and J gave up 6 bases; unmatched junction bases: 6. Germline V gene lookup returns CDR1 MGHRA and CDR2 YSYEKL. Here the CDR3 reads CASSQDLAGAEQYF. As DNA, the CDR3 is TGCGCCAGCAGCCAGGACTTAGCGGGAGCCGAGCAGTACTTC.